One sample yielded the 17 T cell receptor beta chains listed below, sequenced in a study of blood T cell repertoires in COVID-19. Produced via immunoSEQ multiplex PCR; TCRdb's table is partial and in-frame only. The sample carries roughly 250,000 clones, roughly 82% recorded once. What was sequenced was peripheral blood. The receptor source for this set is a woman in her 70s with acute or convalescent COVID-19.

This rearrangement joins TRBV7-2 to TRBJ2-3, with 10 bases that match TRBD1. This CDR3 comprises 12 residues. Trimming cost V 5 bases and J 9 bases; bases outside gene matches: 2. Germline V gene sequence: CDR1 SGHTA, CDR2 FQGNSA. Here the CDR3 reads CASSPDRGTQYF. DNA of the CDR3: TGTGCCAGCAGCCCGGACAGGGGGACGCAGTATTTT.

This clone appeared a single time. The V call is TRBV6-2 or TRBV6-3, the J call TRBJ1-5; TRBD1 agrees at 10 bases. CDR1 is MNHEY, CDR2 SVGEGT, per germline. The junction had 6 bases not matched to a gene; V was cut back by 5 bases and J by 5 bases. This CDR3 is 15 amino acids long. In DNA, the CDR3 is TGTGCCAGCAGTGTACGGACAGGGGGAGATCAGCCCCAGCATTTT. Translated: CASSVRTGGDQPQHF.

This chain links TRBV7-2 with TRBJ2-3; TRBD2 aligns across 15 bases. From germline, CDR1 is SGHTA and CDR2 FQGNSA. The CDR3 covers 18 residues. The J segment lost 5 bases and the V segment lost 5 bases, leaving 11 bases of the junction unmatched. The CDR3 DNA sequence: TGTGCCAGCAGCCCACCGGGACTAGCGGGGGGCAGTGGAGATACGCAGTATTTT. Its protein product is CASSPPGLAGGSGDTQYF.

The rearrangement links TRBV5-1 to TRBJ2-3; TRBD2 aligns across 12 bases. The CDR3 spans 16 residues. Germline trimming cut 4 bases from V and 6 bases from J; bases unmatched to any gene: 9. CDR1 is SGHRS and CDR2 is YFSETQ in the germline V gene. Here the CDR3 reads CASSPATGTSGDTQYF. CDR3 DNA: TGCGCCAGCAGCCCCGCCACCGGGACTAGCGGGGATACGCAGTATTTT. The whole variable domain, remainder taken from reference TRBV5-1 and TRBJ2-3, is KAGVTQTPRYLIKTRGQQVTLSCSPISGHRSVSWYQQTPGQGLQFLFEYFSETQRNKGNFPGRFSGRQFSNSRSEMNVSTLELGDSALYLCASSPATGTSGDTQYFGPGTRLTVL.

Concerning this clone itself: A read error may produce the germline difference seen at one junction end. This rearrangement joins TRBV6-5 to TRBJ2-5; TRBD2 matches 8 bases. Germline-derived CDR1 and CDR2 are MNHEY and SVGAGI. The CDR3 length is 15 residues. The CDR3 here is CASSHSGGLSETQYF. In nucleotides, the CDR3 is TGTGCCAGCAGTCACTCGGGGGGGTTATCAGAGACCCAGTACTTC.

The chain couples TRBV3-1 (or the pseudogene TRBV3-2) to TRBJ1-5, with a possible D match to TRBD1 (6 bases). CDR1 and CDR2 (germline): LGHDT, YNNKEL (reference sequence). The CDR3 covers 15 residues. Deletions cut 5 bases from V and 3 bases from J, with 14 bases between. As DNA, the CDR3 is TGTGCCAGCAGCTCCTGCGGGGGCGACAATCAGCCCCAGCATTTT. Its protein is CASSSCGGDNQPQHF.

This chain joins TRBV7-9 and TRBJ2-1, with D possibly TRBD1 on 6 matching bases. In germline, CDR1 is SEHNR, CDR2 FQNEAQ (reference sequence). This CDR3 is built from 18 residues. The V and J ends lost 5 bases and 0 bases respectively, with 20 bases between them. CDR3 in amino acids: CASSPPSFGQSSYNEQFF. The CDR3 DNA follows: TGTGCCAGCAGCCCACCCTCTTTCGGACAGAGCTCCTACAATGAGCAGTTCTTC.

V usage is TRBV30 and J usage is TRBJ2-1; maybe TRBD1 (6 bases). V lost 0 bases to trimming and J lost 0 bases, with 6 bases between them. The germline V gene encodes CDR1 GTSNPN and CDR2 SVGIG (reference sequence). This CDR3 contains 14 residues. The CDR3 DNA reads TGTGCCTGGAGTGTAGGGGGCTCCTACAATGAGCAGTTCTTC. Residues: CAWSVGGSYNEQFF.

V gene TRBV5-1 combines with J gene TRBJ2-3; possible D gene TRBD2, 6 bases. The CDR3 runs to 15 residues. From germline, CDR1 is SGHRS and CDR2 YFSETQ. Trimming took off 0 bases at V and 2 bases at J, with 10 bases between the two ends. In DNA form, the CDR3 reads TGCGCCAGCAGCTTGGGGGACTTACCCACAGATACGCAGTATTTT. Its protein product is CASSLGDLPTDTQYF.

The chain couples TRBV4-2 to TRBJ1-3; 7 bases are a match to TRBD1. The ends lost 4 bases at V and 0 bases at J; junction bases unmatched: 6. The germline V gene encodes CDR1 LGHNA and CDR2 YNFKEQ. There are 16 residues in the CDR3. Here the CDR3 DNA reads TGTGCCAGCAGCCCATACCGGGACAGCTCTGGAAACACCATATATTTT. This encodes CASSPYRDSSGNTIYF.

The chain carries TRBV5-1 and TRBJ1-5; 10 positions match TRBD1. Trimming at V came to 3 bases and at J to 3 bases, leaving 3 bases not matched to a gene. The CDR3 runs to 15 residues. Germline V gene data show CDR1 as SGHRS and CDR2 as YFSETQ. CDR3 protein: CASSWGTGDNQPQHF. As DNA, the CDR3 is TGCGCCAGCAGCTGGGGGACAGGGGACAATCAGCCCCAGCATTTT.

V and J are TRBV7-2 and TRBJ1-2, with 12 bases aligning to TRBD1. Per the germline V gene, CDR1 is SGHTA and CDR2 is FQGNSA. The CDR3 length is 16 residues. With V trimmed by 3 bases and J by 3 bases, 5 bases remained unmatched. This chain's CDR3 is CASSLPGQGAYYGYTF. Written as DNA, the CDR3 is TGTGCCAGCAGCTTGCCGGGACAGGGGGCGTACTATGGCTACACCTTC.

The V gene is TRBV29-1, the J gene TRBJ2-7; a weak D match, TRBD1 (5 bases). Germline loops: CDR1 SQVTM, CDR2 ANQGSEA. This CDR3 region has 11 residues. V was trimmed by 6 bases and J by 1 base, leaving 7 bases between them. The CDR3, as DNA: TGCAGCGTGCGACAGTCCTACGAGCAGTACTTC. Its translation: CSVRQSYEQYF.

The V call is TRBV12-5, the J call TRBJ1-2; 7 bases line up with TRBD1. J lost 4 bases, V lost 2 bases, and 4 bases had no gene match. Germline CDR1 reads LGHNT; CDR2 reads FRNRAP. This CDR3 spans 14 amino acids. The CDR3 loop reads CASGLSTGSYGYTF. DNA of the CDR3: TGTGCTAGTGGTTTGTCGACAGGGTCCTATGGCTACACCTTC.

This clone was counted a few times. The same CDR3 also results from other DNA sequences found in this sample. The chain links TRBV19 to TRBJ1-2, with TRBD1 matching over 8 bases. Germline V gene sequence: CDR1 LNHDA, CDR2 SQIVND (reference sequence). This CDR3 has 13 amino acids. J lost 4 bases, V lost 6 bases, and 4 bases had no gene match. CDR3 region: CASRRTGTYGYTF. CDR3 bases: TGTGCCAGTAGGCGGACAGGGACCTATGGCTACACCTTC.

The V call is TRBV7-6, the J call TRBJ1-2; D possibly corresponds to TRBD1 (6 bases). Trimming pared 5 bases from V and 7 bases from J, leaving 8 bases between. This CDR3 spans 11 amino acids. Germline CDR1 reads SGHVS; CDR2 reads FNYEAQ. The CDR3 here is CASSLQGGYTF. As DNA, the CDR3 is TGTGCCAGCAGCCTACAGGGTGGCTACACCTTC. Full variable domain (rest looked up from reference TRBV7-6 and TRBJ1-2): GAGVSQSPRYKVTKRGQDVALRCDPISGHVSLYWYRQALGQGPEFLTYFNYEAQQDKSGLPNDRFSAERPEGSISTLTIQRTEQRDSAMYRCASSLQGGYTFGSGTRLTVV.

This chain links TRBV5-8 with TRBJ2-5; 13 nucleotides align to TRBD2. This CDR3 has 16 residues. Germline trimming cut 5 bases from V and 5 bases from J; bases unmatched to any gene: 9. Germline values: CDR1 SGHTS, CDR2 YDEGEE. Here the CDR3 reads CASSSGLAGARETQYF. For the CDR3, the DNA is TGTGCCAGCAGTTCTGGACTAGCGGGGGCCAGGGAGACCCAGTACTTC.